The entry below gives a single T cell receptor (beta chain) sequence along with its context. Its target is unknown. This entry comes from a study of cytomegalovirus exposure and HLA in healthy donors. Findings and caveats of the study: Confirmation in vitro established that three CMV-associated chains were specific for CMV antigens. Investigators reported some 150 TCR beta chains as tied to cytomegalovirus.

Germline V gene data show CDR1 as MNHNY and CDR2 as SVGAGI (reference sequence). The CDR3 is made up of 14 amino acids. V lost 5 bases and J lost 2, with 9 bases in between. Clones were sequenced by immunoSEQ multiplex PCR, and TCRdb holds only the in-frame ones, with some missing. The repertoire holds approximately 100,000 clones, with about 87% as singletons. This receptor was identified in a woman between 18 and 29 years old in good health and CMV-seropositive. The V call is TRBV6-6, the J call TRBJ2-2; D gene unclear. Sample: PBMCs. CDR3 bases: TGTGCCAGCAGTCCAACAGAAAACACCGGGGAGCTGTTTTTT. It yields the protein CASSPTENTGELFF.